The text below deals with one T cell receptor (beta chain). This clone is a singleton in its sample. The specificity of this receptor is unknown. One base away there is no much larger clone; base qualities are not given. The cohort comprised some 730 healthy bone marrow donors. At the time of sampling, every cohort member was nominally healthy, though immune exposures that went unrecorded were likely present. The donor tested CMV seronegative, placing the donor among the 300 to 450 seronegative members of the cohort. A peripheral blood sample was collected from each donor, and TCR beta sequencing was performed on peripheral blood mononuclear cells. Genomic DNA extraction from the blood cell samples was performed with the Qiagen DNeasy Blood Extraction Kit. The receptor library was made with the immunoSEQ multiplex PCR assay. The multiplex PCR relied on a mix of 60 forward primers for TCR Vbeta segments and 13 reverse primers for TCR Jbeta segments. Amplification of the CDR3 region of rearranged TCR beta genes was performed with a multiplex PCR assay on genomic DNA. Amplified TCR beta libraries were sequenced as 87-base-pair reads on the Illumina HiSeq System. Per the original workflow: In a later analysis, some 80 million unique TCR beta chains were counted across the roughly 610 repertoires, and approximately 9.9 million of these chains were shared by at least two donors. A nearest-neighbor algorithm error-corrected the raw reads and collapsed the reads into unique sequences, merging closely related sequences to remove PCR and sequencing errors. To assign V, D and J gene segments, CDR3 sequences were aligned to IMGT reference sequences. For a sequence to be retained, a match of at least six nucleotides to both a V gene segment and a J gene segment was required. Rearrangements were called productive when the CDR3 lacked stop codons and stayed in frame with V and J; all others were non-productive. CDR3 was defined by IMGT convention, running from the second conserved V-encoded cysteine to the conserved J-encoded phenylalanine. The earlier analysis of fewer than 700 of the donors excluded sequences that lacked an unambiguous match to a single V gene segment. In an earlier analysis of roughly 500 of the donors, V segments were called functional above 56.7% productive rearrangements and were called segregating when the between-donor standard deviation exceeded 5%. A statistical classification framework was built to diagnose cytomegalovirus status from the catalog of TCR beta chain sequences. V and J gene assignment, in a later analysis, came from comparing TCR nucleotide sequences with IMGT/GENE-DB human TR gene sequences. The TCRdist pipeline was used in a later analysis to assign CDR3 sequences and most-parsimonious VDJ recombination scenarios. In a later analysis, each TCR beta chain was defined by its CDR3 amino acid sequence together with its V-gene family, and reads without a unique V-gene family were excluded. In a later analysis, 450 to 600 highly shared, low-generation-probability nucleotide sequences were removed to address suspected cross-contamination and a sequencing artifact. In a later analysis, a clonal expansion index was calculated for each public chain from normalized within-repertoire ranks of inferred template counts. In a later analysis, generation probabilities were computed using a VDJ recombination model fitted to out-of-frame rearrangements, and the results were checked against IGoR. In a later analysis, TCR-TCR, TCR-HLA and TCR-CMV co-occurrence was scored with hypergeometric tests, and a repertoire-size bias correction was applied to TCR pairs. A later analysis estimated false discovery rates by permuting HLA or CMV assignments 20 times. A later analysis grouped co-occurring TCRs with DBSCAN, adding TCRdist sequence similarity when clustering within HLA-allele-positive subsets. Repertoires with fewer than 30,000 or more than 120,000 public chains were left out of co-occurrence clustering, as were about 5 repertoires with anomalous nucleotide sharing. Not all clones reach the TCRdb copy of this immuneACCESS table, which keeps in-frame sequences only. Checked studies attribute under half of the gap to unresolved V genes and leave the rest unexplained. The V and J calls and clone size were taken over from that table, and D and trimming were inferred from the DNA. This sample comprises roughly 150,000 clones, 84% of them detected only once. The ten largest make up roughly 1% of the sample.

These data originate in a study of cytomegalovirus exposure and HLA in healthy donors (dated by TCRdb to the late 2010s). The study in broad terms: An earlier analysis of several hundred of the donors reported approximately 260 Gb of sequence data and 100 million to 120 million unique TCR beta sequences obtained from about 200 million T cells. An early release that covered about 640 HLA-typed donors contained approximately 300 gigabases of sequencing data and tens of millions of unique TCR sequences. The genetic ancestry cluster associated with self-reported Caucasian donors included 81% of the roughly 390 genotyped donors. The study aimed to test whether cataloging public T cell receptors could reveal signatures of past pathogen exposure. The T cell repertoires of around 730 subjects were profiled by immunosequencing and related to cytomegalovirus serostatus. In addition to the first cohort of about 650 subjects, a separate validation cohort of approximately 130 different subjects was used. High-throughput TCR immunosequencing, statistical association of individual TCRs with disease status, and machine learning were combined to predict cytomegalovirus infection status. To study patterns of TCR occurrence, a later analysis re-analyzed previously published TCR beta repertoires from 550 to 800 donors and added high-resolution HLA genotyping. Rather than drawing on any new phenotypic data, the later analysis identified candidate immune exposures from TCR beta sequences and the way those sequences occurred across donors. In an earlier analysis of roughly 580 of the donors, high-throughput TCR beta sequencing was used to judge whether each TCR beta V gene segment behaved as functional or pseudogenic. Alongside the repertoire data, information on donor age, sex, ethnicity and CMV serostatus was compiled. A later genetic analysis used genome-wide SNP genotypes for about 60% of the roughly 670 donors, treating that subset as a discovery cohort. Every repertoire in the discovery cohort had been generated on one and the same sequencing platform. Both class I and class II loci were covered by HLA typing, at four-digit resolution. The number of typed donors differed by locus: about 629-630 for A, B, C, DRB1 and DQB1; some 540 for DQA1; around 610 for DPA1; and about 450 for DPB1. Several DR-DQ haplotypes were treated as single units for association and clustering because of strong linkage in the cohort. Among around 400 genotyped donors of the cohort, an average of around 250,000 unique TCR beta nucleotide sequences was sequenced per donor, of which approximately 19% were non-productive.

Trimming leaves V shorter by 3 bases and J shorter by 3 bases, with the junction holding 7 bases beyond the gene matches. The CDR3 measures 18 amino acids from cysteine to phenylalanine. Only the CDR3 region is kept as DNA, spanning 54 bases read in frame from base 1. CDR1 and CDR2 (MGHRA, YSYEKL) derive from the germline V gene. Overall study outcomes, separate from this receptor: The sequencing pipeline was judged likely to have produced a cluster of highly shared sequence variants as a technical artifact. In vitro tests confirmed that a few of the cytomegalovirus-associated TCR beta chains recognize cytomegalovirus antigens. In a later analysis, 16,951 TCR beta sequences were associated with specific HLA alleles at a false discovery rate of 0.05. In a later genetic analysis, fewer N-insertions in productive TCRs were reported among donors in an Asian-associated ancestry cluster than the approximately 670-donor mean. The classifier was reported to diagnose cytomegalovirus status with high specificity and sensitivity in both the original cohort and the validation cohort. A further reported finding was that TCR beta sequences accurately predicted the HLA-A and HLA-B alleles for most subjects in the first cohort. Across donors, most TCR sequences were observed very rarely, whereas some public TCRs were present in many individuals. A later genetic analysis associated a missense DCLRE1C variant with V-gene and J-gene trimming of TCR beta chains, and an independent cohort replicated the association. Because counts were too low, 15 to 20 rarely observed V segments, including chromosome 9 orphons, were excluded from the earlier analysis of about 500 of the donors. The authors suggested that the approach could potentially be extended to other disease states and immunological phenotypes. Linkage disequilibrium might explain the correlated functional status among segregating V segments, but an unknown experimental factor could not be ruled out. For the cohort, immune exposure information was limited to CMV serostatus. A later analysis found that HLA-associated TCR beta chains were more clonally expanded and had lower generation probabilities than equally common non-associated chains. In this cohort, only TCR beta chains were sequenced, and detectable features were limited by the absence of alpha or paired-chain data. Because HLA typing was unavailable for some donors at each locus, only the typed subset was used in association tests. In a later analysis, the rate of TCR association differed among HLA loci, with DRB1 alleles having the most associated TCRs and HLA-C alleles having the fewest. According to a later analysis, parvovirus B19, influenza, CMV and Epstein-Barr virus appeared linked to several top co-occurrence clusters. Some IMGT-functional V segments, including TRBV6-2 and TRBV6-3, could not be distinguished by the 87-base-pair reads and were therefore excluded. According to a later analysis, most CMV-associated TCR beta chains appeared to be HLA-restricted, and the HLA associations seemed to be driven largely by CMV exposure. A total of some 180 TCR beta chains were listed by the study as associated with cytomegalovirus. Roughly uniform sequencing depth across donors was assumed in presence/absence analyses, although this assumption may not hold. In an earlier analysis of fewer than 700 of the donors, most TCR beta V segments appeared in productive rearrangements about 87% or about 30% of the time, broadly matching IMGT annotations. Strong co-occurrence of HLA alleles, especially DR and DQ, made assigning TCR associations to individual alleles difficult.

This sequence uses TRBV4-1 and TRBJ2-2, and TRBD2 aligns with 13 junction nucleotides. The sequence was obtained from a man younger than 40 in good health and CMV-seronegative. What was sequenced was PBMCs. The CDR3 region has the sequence CASSHLGLAGAHTGELFF. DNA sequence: TGCGCCAGCAGCCACCTTGGACTAGCGGGGGCCCACACCGGGGAGCTGTTTTTT.